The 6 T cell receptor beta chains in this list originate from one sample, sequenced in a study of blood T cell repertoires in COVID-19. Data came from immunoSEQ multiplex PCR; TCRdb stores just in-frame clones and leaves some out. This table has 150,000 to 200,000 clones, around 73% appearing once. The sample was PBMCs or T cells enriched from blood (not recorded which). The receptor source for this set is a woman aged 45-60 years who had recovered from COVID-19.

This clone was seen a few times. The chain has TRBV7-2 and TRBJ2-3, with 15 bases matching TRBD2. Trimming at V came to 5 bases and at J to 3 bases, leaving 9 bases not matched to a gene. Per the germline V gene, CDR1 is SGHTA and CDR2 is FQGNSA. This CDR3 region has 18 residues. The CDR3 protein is CASSLRRGTSGRTDTQYF. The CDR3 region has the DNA TGTGCCAGCAGCCTAAGGAGAGGGACTAGCGGGAGGACAGATACGCAGTATTTT.

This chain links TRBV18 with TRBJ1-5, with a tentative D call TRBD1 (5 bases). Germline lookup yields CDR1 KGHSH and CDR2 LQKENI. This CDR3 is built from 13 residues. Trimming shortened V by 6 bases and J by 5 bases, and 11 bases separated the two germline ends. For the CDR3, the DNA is TGTGCCAGCTCCCCGGACACTTATCAGCCCCAGCATTTT. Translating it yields CASSPDTYQPQHF.

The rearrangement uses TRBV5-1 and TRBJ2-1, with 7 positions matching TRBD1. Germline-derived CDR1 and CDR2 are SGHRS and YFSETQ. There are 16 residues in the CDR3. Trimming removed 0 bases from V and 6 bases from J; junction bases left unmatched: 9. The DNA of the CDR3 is TGCGCCAGCAGCTTGGCCCGTAGGGGGCAGGGCAATGAGCAGTTCTTC. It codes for CASSLARRGQGNEQFF.

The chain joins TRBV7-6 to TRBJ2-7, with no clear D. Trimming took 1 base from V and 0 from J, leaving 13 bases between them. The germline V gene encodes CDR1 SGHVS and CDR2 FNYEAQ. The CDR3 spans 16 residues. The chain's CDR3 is CASSLGPVRSSYEQYF. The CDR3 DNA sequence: TGTGCCAGCAGCTTAGGACCCGTAAGGAGCTCCTACGAGCAGTACTTC.

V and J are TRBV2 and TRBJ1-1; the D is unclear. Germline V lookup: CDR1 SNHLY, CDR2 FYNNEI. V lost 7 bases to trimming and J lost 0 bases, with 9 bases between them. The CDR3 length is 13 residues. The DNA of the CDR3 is TGTGCCAGCAACATACATCTGAACACTGAAGCTTTCTTT. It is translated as CASNIHLNTEAFF.

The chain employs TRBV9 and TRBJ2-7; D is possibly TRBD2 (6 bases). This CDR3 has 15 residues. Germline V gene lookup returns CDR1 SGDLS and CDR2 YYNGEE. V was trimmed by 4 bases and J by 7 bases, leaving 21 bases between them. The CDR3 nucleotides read TGTGCCAGCAGCCCGGGGGACGGTCCTACTAAAGAGCAGTACTTC. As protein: CASSPGDGPTKEQYF.